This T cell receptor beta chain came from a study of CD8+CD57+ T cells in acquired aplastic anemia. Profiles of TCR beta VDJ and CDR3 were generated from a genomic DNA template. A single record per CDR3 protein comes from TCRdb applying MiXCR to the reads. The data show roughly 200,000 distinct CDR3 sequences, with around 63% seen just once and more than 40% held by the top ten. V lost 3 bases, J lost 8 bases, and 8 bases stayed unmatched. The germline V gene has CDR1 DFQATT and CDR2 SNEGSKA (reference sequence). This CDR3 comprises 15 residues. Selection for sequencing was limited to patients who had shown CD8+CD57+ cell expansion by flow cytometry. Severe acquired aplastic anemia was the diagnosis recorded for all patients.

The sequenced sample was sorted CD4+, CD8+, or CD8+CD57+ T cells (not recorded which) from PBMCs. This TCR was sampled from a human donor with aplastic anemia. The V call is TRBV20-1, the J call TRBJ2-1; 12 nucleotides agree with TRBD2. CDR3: CSARSLAGGSHEQFF. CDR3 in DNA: TGCAGTGCTAGGAGTCTAGCGGGAGGGTCCCATGAGCAGTTCTTC.